The entry below describes one T cell receptor (beta chain). The antigen remains undetermined. V shed 4 bases and J 5 bases; nucleotides not matched to a gene: 6. This CDR3 comprises 13 residues. The germline V gene has CDR1 GTSNPN and CDR2 SVGIG (reference sequence). Measured with immunoSEQ multiplex PCR; TCRdb has only the in-frame clones, and not every one. The repertoire holds approximately 150,000 clones, with 80% to 90% as singletons. The data derive from a study of T cell responses to AZD1222 COVID-19 vaccine. Study-level results: There were mostly white British donors and more females than males, and clonal diversity was possibly underestimated. It was only a handful of AZD1222 recipients who were seropositive at baseline. Nearly half of the spike-specific TCRs reportedly recognize variant regions that carry no mutations.

The rearrangement joins TRBV30 to TRBJ2-7, with 9 bases fitting TRBD1. The sequenced sample was peripheral blood, obtained on day 0 of AZD1222 vaccination. The receptor was derived from an adult in good health. The CDR3 sequence is CAWKQGAKDEQYF. CDR3 sequence (DNA): TGTGCCTGGAAACAGGGGGCGAAAGACGAGCAGTACTTC.